The following is a T cell receptor beta chain sequence with its context. Time point: pretreatment peripheral blood. This record comes from a study of PD-L1 blockade in urothelial cancer. Data came from immunoSEQ multiplex PCR; TCRdb stores just in-frame clones and leaves some out. The sample has fewer than 50,000 clones, roughly 84% seen once. V shed 0 bases and J shed 8 bases, with 13 bases lying between them. CDR1 KGHSH and CDR2 LQKENI come from the germline V gene. The CDR3 covers 14 residues. This chain uses TRBV18 with TRBJ1-2; D remains unclear. This material consisted of PBMCs, taken around atezolizumab (anti-PD-L1) treatment. This clonotype originated in a donor at least 40 years old with urothelial cancer. The CDR3 region is CASSPPWRDNGYTF. CDR3 sequence (DNA): TGTGCCAGCTCACCACCGTGGAGGGATAACGGCTACACCTTC. Full variable domain (remainder filled in from reference TRBV18 and TRBJ1-2): NAGVMQNPRHLVRRRGQEARLRCSPMKGHSHVYWYRQLPEEGLKFMVYLQKENIIDESGMPKERFSAEFPKEGPSILRIQQVVRGDSAAYFCASSPPWRDNGYTFGSGTRLTVV.